This is a list of T cell receptor beta chains from one sample in a study of read filtering for tumor transcriptome and immune sequencing. TCRdb passed the reads through MiXCR, listing each CDR3 protein once. The sample comprises 43,000 or so distinct CDR3 sequences, approximately 12% of which are singletons, and more than 14% rests with the top ten. Sequenced: a population of CD138-negative cells sorted from bone marrow. The receptors originated from a donor aged 40 or over with multiple myeloma. The CDR3 runs from the conserved cysteine through the conserved F or W. A D gene is named only where the DNA matches it firmly. A clone size is listed for some rows: how often the clone was seen (once, few, many), or a class if it is expanded.

V	J	size	D	CDR3	DNA
TRBV4-1	TRBJ2-1	many	NA	CASSQAELLAGEQFF	TGCGCCAGCAGCCAAGCAGAACTACTAGCCGGAGAGCAGTTCTTC
TRBV7-9	TRBJ2-3	NA	NA	CASNWEEDGTDTQYF	TGTGCCAGCAACTGGGAGGAGGACGGCACAGATACGCAGTATTTT
TRBV24-1	TRBJ2-3	NA	TRBD1	CATSARSGQVTGTDTQYF	TGTGCCACCAGTGCCCGTTCGGGACAGGTTACGGGCACAGATACGCAGTATTTT
TRBV20-1	TRBJ2-3	many	NA	CSANIGGVGDTQYF	TGCAGTGCTAATATCGGGGGAGTGGGAGATACGCAGTATTTT
TRBV30	TRBJ2-6	many	TRBD1	CAWSRQGPGANVLTF	TGTGCCTGGAGTAGACAGGGCCCTGGGGCCAACGTCCTGACTTTC
TRBV6-2/TRBV6-3	TRBJ2-1	many	TRBD2	CASSPAGDSYNEQFF	TGTGCCAGCAGCCCTGCGGGAGACTCCTACAATGAGCAGTTCTTC
TRBV7-9	TRBJ2-1	many	TRBD2	CTSSFLKLAGGYLFF	TGTACCAGCAGTTTCTTGAAGCTAGCGGGAGGGTACTTGTTCTTC
TRBV10-3	TRBJ2-5	many	TRBD2	CATSGTKQETQYF	TGTGCCACCTCCGGGACTAAGCAAGAGACCCAGTACTTC
TRBV24-1	TRBJ2-7	NA	NA	CATSDSRDGGDEQYF	TGTGCCACCAGTGATTCCCGGGACGGCGGCGACGAGCAGTACTTC
TRBV10-2	TRBJ1-2	many	NA	CASTGSIQTITTNYGYTF	TGCGCCAGCACCGGGAGCATCCAGACCATTACGACTAACTATGGCTACACCTTC
TRBV19	TRBJ1-5	many	NA	CASSTQGNQPQHF	TGTGCCAGTAGTACCCAGGGAAATCAGCCCCAGCATTTT
TRBV4-2	TRBJ2-7	many	TRBD1	CASSQEYRTGGTYEQYF	TGTGCCAGCAGCCAAGAGTACCGGACAGGGGGTACCTACGAGCAGTACTTC
TRBV20-1	TRBJ2-1	many	TRBD2	CSAPPAGGSYNEQFF	TGCAGTGCTCCCCCCGCGGGAGGGTCCTACAATGAGCAGTTCTTC
TRBV29-1	TRBJ1-5	many	NA	CSVALGVSNQPQHF	TGCAGCGTTGCCCTTGGGGTTAGCAATCAGCCCCAGCATTTT
TRBV5-1	TRBJ2-3	NA	TRBD2	CASSGGTTLSDTQYF	TGCGCCAGCAGCGGCGGGACTACCCTCTCGGATACGCAGTATTTT
TRBV20-1	TRBJ2-3	many	NA	CSALARSVTTDTQYF	TGCAGTGCTCTAGCGAGATCAGTCACCACAGATACGCAGTATTTT
TRBV12-3/TRBV12-4	TRBJ1-1	many	NA	CASSSFVYTEAFF	TGTGCCAGCAGTTCCTTCGTTTACACTGAAGCTTTCTTT
TRBV5-1	TRBJ2-7	NA	TRBD2	CASSLLLAGVGEQYF	TGCGCCAGCAGCTTACTACTAGCGGGAGTTGGCGAGCAGTACTTC
TRBV18	TRBJ2-2	many	TRBD2	CASSPRTSGVLTGELFF	TGTGCCAGCTCACCCAGGACTAGCGGGGTTCTCACCGGGGAGCTGTTTTTT
TRBV7-8	TRBJ2-3	many	TRBD2	CASSFRGASGDTQYF	TGTGCCAGCAGCTTTCGAGGGGCTAGCGGAGATACGCAGTATTTT
TRBV7-9	TRBJ2-2	many	TRBD1	CASSLPRDSPNTGELFF	TGTGCCAGCAGCTTACCAAGGGACAGTCCGAACACCGGGGAGCTGTTTTTT
TRBV29-1	TRBJ2-5	few	NA	CSVAEGDEAQYF	TGCAGCGTTGCAGAGGGTGACGAGGCCCAGTACTTC
TRBV4-1	TRBJ2-7	NA	NA	CASSQDFRGSNYEQYF	TGCGCCAGCAGCCAAGATTTTCGGGGGTCCAACTACGAGCAGTACTTC
TRBV7-2	TRBJ2-5	many	NA	CASREQGGKTQYF	TGTGCCAGCAGGGAACAGGGTGGCAAGACCCAGTACTTC
TRBV7-9	TRBJ2-2	many	NA	CASSLEWSGELFF	TGTGCCAGCAGCTTGGAGTGGTCCGGGGAGCTGTTTTTT
TRBV29-1	TRBJ2-3	many	NA	CSSQNTDTQYF	TGCAGCTCCCAGAACACAGATACGCAGTATTTT
TRBV20-1	TRBJ1-5	many	NA	CSATPKRTAYQPQHF	TGCAGTGCCACGCCTAAACGGACAGCTTATCAGCCCCAGCATTTT
TRBV6-2/TRBV6-3	TRBJ1-5	many	NA	CASSYQRFPVDQPQHF	TGTGCCAGCAGTTACCAGCGCTTTCCGGTGGATCAGCCCCAGCATTTT
TRBV4-3	TRBJ2-1	many	TRBD2	CASSQQRERMNEQFF	TGCGCCAGCAGCCAACAGCGGGAGAGAATGAATGAGCAGTTCTTC